This TCR beta chain was obtained from a study of T cell changes during pregnancy in multiple sclerosis. Germline CDR1 MNHNY, CDR2 SVGAGI (reference sequence). The germline V and J ends were trimmed by 5 bases and 4 bases, with 18 bases remaining between them. The CDR3 spans 15 residues. Clones were read by immunoSEQ multiplex PCR, and TCRdb kept only the in-frame ones, dropping some. The repertoire includes tens of thousands of clones, about 93% of them detected once, and roughly 0.6% sits in the top ten. The sample in question was CD4+ T cells from peripheral blood mononuclear cells, obtained in the third trimester of pregnancy. The genes are TRBV6-6 and TRBJ2-7, with TRBD1 as a possible D gene (6 bases). The TCR was taken from a female donor with multiple sclerosis, enrolled in a pregnancy study. The CDR3 spells CASSTPGETVYEQYF. CDR3 bases: TGTGCCAGCAGTACCCCAGGGGAGACGGTGTACGAGCAGTACTTC.